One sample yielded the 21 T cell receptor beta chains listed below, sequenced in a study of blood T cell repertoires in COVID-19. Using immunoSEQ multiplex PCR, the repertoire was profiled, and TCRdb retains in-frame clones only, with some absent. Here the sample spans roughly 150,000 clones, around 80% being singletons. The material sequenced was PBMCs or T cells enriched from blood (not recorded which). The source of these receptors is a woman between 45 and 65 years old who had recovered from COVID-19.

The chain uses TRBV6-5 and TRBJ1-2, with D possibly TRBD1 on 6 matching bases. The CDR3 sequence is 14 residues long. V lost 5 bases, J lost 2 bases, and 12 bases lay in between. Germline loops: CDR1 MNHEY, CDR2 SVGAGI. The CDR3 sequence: CASSPTGANYGYTF. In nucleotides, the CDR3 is TGTGCCAGCAGTCCGACAGGCGCCAACTATGGCTACACCTTC.

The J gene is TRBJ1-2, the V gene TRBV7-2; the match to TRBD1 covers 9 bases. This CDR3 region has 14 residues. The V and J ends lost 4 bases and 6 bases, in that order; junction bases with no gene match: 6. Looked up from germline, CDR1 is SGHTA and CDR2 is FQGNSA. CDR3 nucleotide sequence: TGTGCCAGCAGCTCTTGGACAGGGGACGATGGCTACACCTTC. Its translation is CASSSWTGDDGYTF.

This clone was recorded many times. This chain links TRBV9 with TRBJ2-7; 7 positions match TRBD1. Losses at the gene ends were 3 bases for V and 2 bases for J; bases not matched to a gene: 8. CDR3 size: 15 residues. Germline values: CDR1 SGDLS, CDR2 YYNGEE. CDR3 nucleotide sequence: TGTGCCAGCAGCGCAAGGACAGGACCTACCTACGAGCAGTACTTC. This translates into CASSARTGPTYEQYF.

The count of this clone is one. The CDR3 DNA sequence: TGTGCCACCAGCCCTATACAGGGGGACACTGAAGCTTTCTTT. This gives the protein CATSPIQGDTEAFF. The V call is TRBV15, the J call TRBJ1-1; TRBD1 matches at 8 bases. V gave up 5 bases and J gave up 3 bases; unmatched junction bases: 5. Per germline, CDR1 LNHNV and CDR2 YYDKDF (reference sequence). This CDR3 is built from 14 residues.

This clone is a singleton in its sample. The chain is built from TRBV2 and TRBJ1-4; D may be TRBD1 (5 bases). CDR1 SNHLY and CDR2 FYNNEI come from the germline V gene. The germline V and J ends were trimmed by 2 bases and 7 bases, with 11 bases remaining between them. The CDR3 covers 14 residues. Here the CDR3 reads CASSEQGGGEKLFF. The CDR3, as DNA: TGTGCCAGCAGTGAACAGGGCGGGGGTGAAAAACTGTTTTTT.

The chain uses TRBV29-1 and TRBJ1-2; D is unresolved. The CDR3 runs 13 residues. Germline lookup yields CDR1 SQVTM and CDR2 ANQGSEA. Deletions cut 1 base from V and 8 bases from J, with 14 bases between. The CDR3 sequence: CSVEVPRTSGYTF. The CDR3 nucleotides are TGCAGCGTTGAAGTCCCCCGGACTTCCGGCTACACCTTC.

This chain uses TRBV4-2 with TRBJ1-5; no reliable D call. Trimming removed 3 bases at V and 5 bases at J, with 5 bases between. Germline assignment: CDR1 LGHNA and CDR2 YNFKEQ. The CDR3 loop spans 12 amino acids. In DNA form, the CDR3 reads TGTGCCAGCAGCCAGGCTGATCAGCCCCAGCATTTT. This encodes CASSQADQPQHF.

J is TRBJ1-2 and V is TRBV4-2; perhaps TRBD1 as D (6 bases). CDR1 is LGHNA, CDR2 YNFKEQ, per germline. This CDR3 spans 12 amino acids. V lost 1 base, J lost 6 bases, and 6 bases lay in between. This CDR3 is CASSQAGDGYTF. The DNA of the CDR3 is TGTGCCAGCAGCCAAGCAGGGGATGGCTACACCTTC.

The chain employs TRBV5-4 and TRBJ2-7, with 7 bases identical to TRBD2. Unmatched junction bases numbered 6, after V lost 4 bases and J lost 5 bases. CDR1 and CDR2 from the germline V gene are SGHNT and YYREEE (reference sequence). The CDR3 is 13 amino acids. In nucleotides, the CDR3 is TGTGCCAGCAGCGAAGATCTAGCGGACGAGCAGTACGTC. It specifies CASSEDLADEQYV.

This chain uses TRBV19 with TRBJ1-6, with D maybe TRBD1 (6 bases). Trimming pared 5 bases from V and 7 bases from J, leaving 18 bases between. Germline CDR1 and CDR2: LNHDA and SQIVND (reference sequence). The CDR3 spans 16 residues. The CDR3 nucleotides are TGTGCCAGTAGTCGCGAGGACAGTTTAATGAATTCACCCCTCCACTTT. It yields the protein CASSREDSLMNSPLHF.

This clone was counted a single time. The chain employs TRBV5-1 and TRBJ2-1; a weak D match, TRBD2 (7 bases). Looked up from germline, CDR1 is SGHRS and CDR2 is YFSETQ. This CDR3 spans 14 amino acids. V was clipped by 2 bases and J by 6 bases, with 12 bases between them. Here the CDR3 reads CASSFGGASNEQFF. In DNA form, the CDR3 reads TGCGCCAGCAGCTTTGGGGGGGCCTCCAATGAGCAGTTCTTC.

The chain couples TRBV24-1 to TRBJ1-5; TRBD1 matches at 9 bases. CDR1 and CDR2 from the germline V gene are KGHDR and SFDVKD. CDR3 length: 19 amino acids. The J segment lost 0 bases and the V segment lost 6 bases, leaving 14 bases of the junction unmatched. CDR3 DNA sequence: TGTGCCACCAGTTCCGGGACAGGGCGGCTTTTTAGTAGCAATCAGCCCCAGCATTTT. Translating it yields CATSSGTGRLFSSNQPQHF.

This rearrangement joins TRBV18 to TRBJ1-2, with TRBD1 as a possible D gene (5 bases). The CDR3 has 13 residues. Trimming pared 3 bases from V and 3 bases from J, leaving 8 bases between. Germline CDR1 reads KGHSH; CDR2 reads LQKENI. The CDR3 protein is CASSPDKDYGYTF. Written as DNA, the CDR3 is TGTGCCAGCTCACCGGACAAGGACTATGGCTACACCTTC.

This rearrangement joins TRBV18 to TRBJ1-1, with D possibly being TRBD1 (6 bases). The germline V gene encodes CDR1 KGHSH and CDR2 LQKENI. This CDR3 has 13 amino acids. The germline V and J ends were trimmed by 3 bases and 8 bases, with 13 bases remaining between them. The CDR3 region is CASSPRTGTEAFF. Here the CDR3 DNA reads TGTGCCAGCTCACCGCGTACAGGGACCGAAGCTTTCTTT.

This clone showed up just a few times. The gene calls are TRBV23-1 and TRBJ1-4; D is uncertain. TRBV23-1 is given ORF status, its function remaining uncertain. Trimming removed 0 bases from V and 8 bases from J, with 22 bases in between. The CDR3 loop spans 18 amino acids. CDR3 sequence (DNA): TGCGCCAGCAGTCAATCGGAGGGAAAGCGGGCTCGATCCGAAAAACTGTTTTTT. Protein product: CASSQSEGKRARSEKLFF.

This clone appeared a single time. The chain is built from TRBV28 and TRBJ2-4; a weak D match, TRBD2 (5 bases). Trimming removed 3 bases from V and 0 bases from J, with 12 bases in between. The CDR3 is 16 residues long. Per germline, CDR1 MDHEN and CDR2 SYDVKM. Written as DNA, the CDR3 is TGTGCCAGCAGTTTGAGCGGCAGTCTAGCCAAAAACATTCAGTACTTC. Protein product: CASSLSGSLAKNIQYF.

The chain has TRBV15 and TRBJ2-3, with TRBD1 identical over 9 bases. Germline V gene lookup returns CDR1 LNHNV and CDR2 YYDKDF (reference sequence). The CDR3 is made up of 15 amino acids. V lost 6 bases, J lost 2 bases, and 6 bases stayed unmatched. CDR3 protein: CATRNGQGPTDTQYF. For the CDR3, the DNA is TGTGCCACCAGGAACGGACAGGGGCCCACAGATACGCAGTATTTT.

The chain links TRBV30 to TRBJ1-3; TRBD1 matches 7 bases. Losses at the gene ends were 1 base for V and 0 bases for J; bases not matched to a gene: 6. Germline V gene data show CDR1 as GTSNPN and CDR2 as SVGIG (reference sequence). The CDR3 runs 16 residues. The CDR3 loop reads CAWSARDSYSGNTIYF. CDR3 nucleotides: TGTGCCTGGAGTGCCCGGGACAGTTACTCTGGAAACACCATATATTTT.

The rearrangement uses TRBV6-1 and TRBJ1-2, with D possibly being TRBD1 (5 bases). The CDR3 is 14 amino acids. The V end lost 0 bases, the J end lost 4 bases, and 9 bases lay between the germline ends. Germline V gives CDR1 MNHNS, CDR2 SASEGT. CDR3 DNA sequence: TGTGCCAGCAGTGAAGCGGCAGGGATCTATGGCTACACCTTC. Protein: CASSEAAGIYGYTF.

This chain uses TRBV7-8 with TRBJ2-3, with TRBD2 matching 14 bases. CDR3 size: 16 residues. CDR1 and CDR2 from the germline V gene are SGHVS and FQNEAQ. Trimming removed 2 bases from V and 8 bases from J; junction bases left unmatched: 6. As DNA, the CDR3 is TGTGCCAGCAGCTTAACGACTAGCGGGGGGGCCGGTACGCAGTATTTT. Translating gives CASSLTTSGGAGTQYF.

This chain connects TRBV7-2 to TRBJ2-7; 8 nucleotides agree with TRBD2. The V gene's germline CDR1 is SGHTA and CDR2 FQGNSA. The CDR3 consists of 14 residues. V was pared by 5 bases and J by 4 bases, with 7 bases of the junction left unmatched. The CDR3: CASSRRGEGYEQYF. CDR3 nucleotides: TGTGCCAGCAGCAGGCGGGGGGAGGGGTACGAGCAGTACTTC.